Below are 8 T cell receptor beta chains sequenced from a single sample in a study of Tregs in tolerant kidney transplant recipients. This table comes from immunoSEQ multiplex PCR, and its TCRdb copy is limited to in-frame clones, with some not included. Here the sample spans tens of thousands of clones, around 94% being singletons. The material sequenced was CD8+ T cells from blood. The receptors stem from a human donor in good health.

The V and J genes are TRBV7-8 and TRBJ1-5, with TRBD1 identical over 9 bases. This CDR3 is 17 amino acids long. The V gene end was trimmed by 4 bases and the J gene end by 6 bases; junction bases not matched to a gene: 13. CDR1 is SGHVS and CDR2 is FQNEAQ in the germline V gene. CDR3 in amino acids: CASSSGLWTGESQPQHF. CDR3 nucleotide sequence: TGTGCCAGCAGCTCCGGACTTTGGACAGGGGAAAGTCAGCCCCAGCATTTT.

The CDR3: CSAKGPGYTF. As DNA, the CDR3 is TGCAGTGCCAAGGGCCCCGGCTACACCTTC. This sequence joins TRBV20-1 and TRBJ1-2; no clear D gene. This CDR3 comprises 10 residues. In germline, CDR1 is DFQATT, CDR2 SNEGSKA (reference sequence). Between the trimmed V and J ends, which lost 6 bases and 8 bases, there was a span of 10 bases.

The chain uses TRBV19 and TRBJ1-2; a weak D match, TRBD1 (5 bases). The CDR3 extends over 17 amino acids. Germline V CDR1 and CDR2: LNHDA, SQIVND (reference sequence). V lost 3 bases and J lost 4, with 21 bases in between. The DNA for the CDR3 is TGTGCCAGTAGTATCTCAGGGATTGATGGGGAAGGCTATGGCTACACCTTC. It encodes CASSISGIDGEGYGYTF.

The V call is TRBV7-9, the J call TRBJ1-3; weak D call: TRBD1 (6 bases). Trimming took off 6 bases at V and 2 bases at J, with 17 bases between the two ends. Germline V gene lookup returns CDR1 SEHNR and CDR2 FQNEAQ (reference sequence). This CDR3 region has 16 residues. The CDR3 coding sequence is TGTGCCAGCAGTACCAACAGGGTTCGTGCTGGAAACACCATATATTTT. Encoded protein: CASSTNRVRAGNTIYF.

This chain joins TRBV6-5 and TRBJ2-7; 9 bases map to TRBD2. Trimming cost V 2 bases and J 7 bases; bases outside gene matches: 9. The CDR3 is 15 residues long. The germline V gene has CDR1 MNHEY and CDR2 SVGAGI. The CDR3 bases are TGTGCCAGCAGTTACGTGATAGCGGGAGTGGGAGAGCAGTACTTC. Protein: CASSYVIAGVGEQYF.

This clone was picked up one time. The chain employs TRBV7-9 and TRBJ1-2; no definite D call. The germline gives CDR1 SEHNR, CDR2 FQNEAQ (reference sequence). The CDR3 consists of 15 residues. Trimming took off 1 base at V and 6 bases at J, with 15 bases between the two ends. The CDR3 DNA is TGTGCCAGCAGCTTAGGGCTAAGTACGCCTGATGGCTACACCTTC. As protein: CASSLGLSTPDGYTF.

V gene TRBV6-1 combines with J gene TRBJ1-1; possibly TRBD1 for D (6 bases). This CDR3 comprises 16 residues. Trimming removed 3 bases from V and 0 bases from J, with 14 bases in between. Germline assignment: CDR1 MNHNS and CDR2 SASEGT. CDR3 residues: CASSDGAGVLNTEAFF. DNA of the CDR3: TGTGCCAGCAGTGATGGTGCAGGGGTATTGAACACTGAAGCTTTCTTT.

The chain couples TRBV9 to TRBJ1-2; D is unclear. The V and J ends lost 0 bases and 8 bases respectively, with 8 bases between them. Germline CDR1 and CDR2: SGDLS and YYNGEE. The CDR3 consists of 12 residues. The CDR3 DNA reads TGTGCCAGCAGCGTAGGGGCACGAGGCTACACCTTC. It codes for CASSVGARGYTF.